This T cell receptor (beta chain) was profiled in a study of T cell repertoires in cytomegalovirus infection. Study details: Indications of both CMV infection and matching HLA type were provided by public TCR beta signatures.

There are 15 residues in the CDR3. V lost 3 bases and J lost 5, with 14 bases in between. The germline CDR1 and CDR2 sequences are MDHEN and SYDVKM. TCRdb ran MiXCR on the reads and lists one entry per CDR3 protein. The table includes about 740,000 distinct CDR3 sequences, under 40% detected once. This sequence was found in a human donor in good health (CMV status not recorded). Some clones in this sample may be carry-over from other donors' samples. The sample taken for sequencing was PBMCs. The chain employs TRBV28 and TRBJ2-1, with D possibly being TRBD2 (6 bases). CDR3 amino acids: CASSFVGGKDNEQFF. The CDR3 nucleotides read TGTGCCAGCAGTTTTGTGGGGGGAAAAGACAATGAGCAGTTCTTC.